Listed here are 30 T cell receptor beta chains from one sample, sequenced in a study of T cells in localized non-small cell lung cancer. The assay was immunoSEQ multiplex PCR, and TCRdb's table has in-frame clones only and misses some. The sample carries about 26,000 clones, under 95% recorded once. The material sequenced was peripheral blood, taken before any cancer treatment. Source of these receptors: a female donor over 55 with stage II squamous cell lung carcinoma.

This chain joins TRBV7-2 and TRBJ2-5; 11 nucleotides align to TRBD2. V shed 5 bases, J shed 1 base, and the junction held 6 bases outside the gene matches. The germline V gene encodes CDR1 SGHTA and CDR2 FQGNSA. The CDR3 has 16 amino acids. The CDR3 coding sequence is TGTGCCAGCAGCCTTTCTCTAGCGGGGGGCCAAGAGACCCAGTACTTC. It yields the protein CASSLSLAGGQETQYF.

The chain couples TRBV7-9 to TRBJ1-5; D possibly corresponds to TRBD1 (6 bases). Germline V gene sequence: CDR1 SEHNR, CDR2 FQNEAQ (reference sequence). The CDR3 has 15 amino acids. V was clipped by 5 bases and J by 2 bases, with 13 bases between them. The CDR3 reads CASSSDRMGNQPQHF. In DNA, the CDR3 is TGTGCCAGCAGCAGTGACAGGATGGGCAATCAGCCCCAGCATTTT.

The chain combines TRBV27 with TRBJ1-2, with unresolved D. The germline V gene has CDR1 MNHEY and CDR2 SMNVEV (reference sequence). The germline V and J ends were trimmed by 7 bases and 7 bases, with 19 bases remaining between them. The CDR3 has 14 amino acids. The CDR3 region is CASTPRYGEGGYTF. CDR3 coding DNA: TGTGCCAGCACTCCCCGCTACGGGGAAGGTGGCTACACCTTC.

The chain joins TRBV18 to TRBJ2-7, with 8 bases that match TRBD1. Germline V gene data show CDR1 as KGHSH and CDR2 as LQKENI. V dropped 3 bases and J dropped 2; count of bases not matched to a gene: 9. The CDR3 loop spans 16 amino acids. The CDR3 is CASSPGDRGGTYEQYF. The DNA for the CDR3 is TGTGCCAGCTCACCGGGTGACAGGGGAGGCACCTACGAGCAGTACTTC.

The CDR3 loop reads CASSLAVITSGNTIYF. CDR3 in DNA: TGCGCCAGCAGCTTGGCCGTCATAACCTCTGGAAACACCATATATTTT. J is TRBJ1-3 and V is TRBV5-1; D remains ambiguous. The CDR3 extends over 16 amino acids. Trimming left V 0 bases short and J 0 bases short, with 10 bases between. Germline V gives CDR1 SGHRS, CDR2 YFSETQ.

This sequence joins TRBV18 and TRBJ1-4; no firm D call. The germline gives CDR1 KGHSH, CDR2 LQKENI. Trimming pared 1 base from V and 4 bases from J, leaving 7 bases between. The CDR3 loop spans 14 amino acids. In nucleotides, the CDR3 is TGTGCCAGCTCACCACTTGGCAGTAATGAAAAACTGTTTTTT. Its translation is CASSPLGSNEKLFF.

V usage is TRBV5-5 and J usage is TRBJ1-3; D is ambiguous. This CDR3 contains 16 residues. CDR1 is SGHKS and CDR2 is YYEKEE in the germline V gene (reference sequence). V dropped 2 bases and J dropped 0 bases, with 12 bases sitting between them. The CDR3 coding sequence is TGTGCCAGCAGCTTCGGTACTAGACCCTCTGGAAACACCATATATTTT. Protein sequence: CASSFGTRPSGNTIYF.

V gene TRBV11-1 combines with J gene TRBJ1-5; possibly TRBD1 for D (6 bases). CDR1 and CDR2 from the germline V gene are SGHAT and FQDESV (reference sequence). Trimming removed 4 bases at V and 0 bases at J, with 10 bases between. CDR3 size: 15 residues. CDR3 in DNA: TGTGCCAGCAGCTCTGGACAGTCTAGCAATCAGCCCCAGCATTTT. Translated, it gives CASSSGQSSNQPQHF.

This sequence joins TRBV7-9 and TRBJ2-7, with 10 bases lining up with TRBD2. Trimming took 2 bases from V and 0 from J; bases not matched to a gene: 7. There are 17 residues in the CDR3. Germline CDR1 and CDR2: SEHNR and FQNEAQ (reference sequence). This CDR3 is CASSLSTGTSASYEQYF. In nucleotides, the CDR3 is TGTGCCAGCAGCTTAAGTACCGGGACTAGCGCCTCCTACGAGCAGTACTTC.

This chain connects TRBV6-5 to TRBJ1-1, with TRBD1 identical over 10 bases. J lost 7 bases, V lost 5 bases, and 7 bases had no gene match. Germline V gives CDR1 MNHEY, CDR2 SVGAGI. The CDR3 totals 14 residues. The CDR3 nucleotides read TGTGCCAGCAGTCGATGGGACAGGGGAGGTGAAGCTTTCTTT. This sequence encodes CASSRWDRGGEAFF.

The table lists this clone with a few counts. The chain employs TRBV28 and TRBJ2-5; D is possibly TRBD1 (5 bases). This CDR3 spans 14 amino acids. Germline assignment: CDR1 MDHEN and CDR2 SYDVKM. The V gene lost 3 bases and the J gene lost 4 bases, with 12 bases spanning the gap. The CDR3 here is CASSFGARVETQYF. CDR3 coding DNA: TGTGCCAGCAGTTTTGGGGCCAGGGTAGAGACCCAGTACTTC.

The CDR3 nucleotides are TGTGCCTGGAGTGTTAATCGGGGAAACATTCAGTACTTC. Translated, it gives CAWSVNRGNIQYF. This chain links TRBV30 with TRBJ2-4; D is perhaps TRBD2 (5 bases). The CDR3 extends over 13 amino acids. V was pared by 0 bases and J by 6 bases, with 9 bases between. The germline CDR1 and CDR2 sequences are GTSNPN and SVGIG (reference sequence).

The count of this clone is one. The gene calls are TRBV10-3 and TRBJ2-5; D is unresolved. Trimming shortened V by 3 bases and J by 2 bases, and 7 bases separated the two germline ends. The CDR3 has 13 residues. Germline V gives CDR1 ENHRY, CDR2 SYGVKD. The CDR3 coding sequence is TGTGCCATCAGTGAACTGCGGCAAGAGACCCAGTACTTC. Encoded protein: CAISELRQETQYF.

The rearrangement links TRBV2 to TRBJ2-2, with 11 bases aligning to TRBD2. Germline CDR1 and CDR2: SNHLY and FYNNEI. This CDR3 is 15 amino acids long. With 8 bases clipped from V and 4 bases from J, the junction kept 6 bases outside the gene matches. The CDR3 nucleotides are TGTGCCAGCGGGACTAGCGGTATGACCACCGGGGAGCTGTTTTTT. Translating gives CASGTSGMTTGELFF.

The CDR3 DNA reads TGTGCCAGTAGTTCCCAGGGACAGGGCGTAGGGGAGACCCAGTACTTC. Residues: CASSSQGQGVGETQYF. This chain links TRBV19 with TRBJ2-5; TRBD1 aligns across 9 bases. V gave up 5 bases and J gave up 5 bases; unmatched junction bases: 12. CDR1 is LNHDA and CDR2 is SQIVND in the germline V gene (reference sequence). The CDR3 is 16 amino acids. The whole variable domain, remainder taken from reference TRBV19 and TRBJ2-5, is DGGITQSPKYLFRKEGQNVTLSCEQNLNHDAMYWYRQDPGQGLRLIYYSQIVNDFQKGDIAEGYSVSREKKESFPLTVTSAQKNPTAFYLCASSSQGQGVGETQYFGPGTRLLVL.

The chain recombines TRBV5-8 with TRBJ1-1; D is unresolved. V lost 4 bases, J lost 1 base, and 14 bases lay in between. CDR1 is SGHTS and CDR2 is YDEGEE in the germline V gene. The CDR3 runs 15 residues. CDR3 in amino acids: CASSLHGVGNTEAFF. The CDR3 DNA follows: TGTGCCAGCAGCCTGCACGGGGTAGGGAACACTGAAGCTTTCTTT. Full variable domain (remainder filled in from reference TRBV5-8 and TRBJ1-1): EAGVTQSPTHLIKTRGQQATLRCSPISGHTSVYWYQQALGLGLQFLLWYDEGEERNRGNFPPRFSGRQFPNYSSELNVNALELEDSALYLCASSLHGVGNTEAFFGQGTRLTVV.

This clone was observed a single time. This chain joins TRBV19 and TRBJ1-5, with 8 bases identical to TRBD1. Germline values: CDR1 LNHDA, CDR2 SQIVND (reference sequence). CDR3 length: 14 residues. The ends lost 7 bases at V and 6 bases at J; junction bases unmatched: 8. The CDR3 loop reads CASNSLTGVQPQHF. The CDR3 region has the DNA TGTGCCAGTAACTCCCTGACAGGGGTTCAGCCCCAGCATTTT. Full variable domain (remainder filled in from reference TRBV19 and TRBJ1-5): DGGITQSPKYLFRKEGQNVTLSCEQNLNHDAMYWYRQDPGQGLRLIYYSQIVNDFQKGDIAEGYSVSREKKESFPLTVTSAQKNPTAFYLCASNSLTGVQPQHFGDGTRLSIL.

J is TRBJ2-7 and V is TRBV6-5, with D perhaps TRBD2 (6 bases). V lost 6 bases to trimming and J lost 2 bases, with 17 bases between them. Germline CDR1 and CDR2: MNHEY and SVGAGI. CDR3 size: 15 residues. Written as DNA, the CDR3 is TGTGCCAGCAGCCCCGCGACCAGCGGGCCCTACGAGCAGTACTTC. Its protein is CASSPATSGPYEQYF.

This rearrangement joins TRBV11-2 to TRBJ2-5; D remains ambiguous. The V and J ends lost 0 bases and 7 bases respectively, with 9 bases between them. This CDR3 region has 13 residues. Per germline, CDR1 SGHAT and CDR2 FQNNGV. CDR3 in DNA: TGTGCCAGCAGCTTAGATCTGGAAGGGACCCAGTACTTC. Its protein is CASSLDLEGTQYF.

The gene calls are TRBV5-1 and TRBJ2-5; no clear D gene. V was shortened by 4 bases and J by 2 bases, with 12 bases between the two germline ends. Germline V gene sequence: CDR1 SGHRS, CDR2 YFSETQ. The CDR3 is 14 residues long. CDR3 DNA: TGCGCCAGCAGCGCCTGGACGGGTCAAGAGACCCAGTACTTC. It specifies CASSAWTGQETQYF.

This sequence joins TRBV29-1 and TRBJ1-2; tentative D call: TRBD1 (6 bases). V shed 1 base and J shed 5 bases, with 17 bases lying between them. Germline V lookup: CDR1 SQVTM, CDR2 ANQGSEA. This CDR3 has 15 residues. CDR3 coding DNA: TGCAGCGTTGAAGGGTCGGGGGAGAGGGGGTATGGCTACACCTTC. It codes for CSVEGSGERGYGYTF.

V gene TRBV7-3 combines with J gene TRBJ1-1, with TRBD1 matching over 10 bases. Germline V lookup: CDR1 SGHTA, CDR2 FQGTGA. This CDR3 spans 15 amino acids. The V segment lost 5 bases and the J segment 4 bases; nucleotides outside the gene matches: 7. The chain's CDR3 is CASSPRQGAGTEAFF. DNA for the CDR3: TGTGCCAGCAGCCCCCGACAGGGGGCCGGCACTGAAGCTTTCTTT.

In nucleotides, the CDR3 is TGTGCCAGTAGTATCGTAGGGGTCTATAGCAATCAGCCCCAGCATTTT. It encodes CASSIVGVYSNQPQHF. The rearrangement links TRBV19 to TRBJ1-5; TRBD1 is a possible D gene (5 bases). The CDR3 spans 16 residues. V lost 3 bases and J lost 0, with 12 bases in between. Germline loops: CDR1 LNHDA, CDR2 SQIVND (reference sequence).

This chain connects TRBV7-8 to TRBJ1-5; no reliable D call. V shed 4 bases and J shed 0 bases, with 13 bases lying between them. CDR1 is SGHVS, CDR2 FQNEAQ, per germline. This CDR3 is 16 amino acids long. The CDR3 spells CASSSGAGTSNQPQHF. CDR3 in DNA: TGTGCCAGCAGCTCCGGTGCCGGTACTAGCAATCAGCCCCAGCATTTT.

The V gene is TRBV11-2, the J gene TRBJ1-5; D gene unclear. CDR1 is SGHAT and CDR2 is FQNNGV in the germline V gene. Trimming cost V 3 bases and J 4 bases, with 4 bases left between them. The CDR3 sequence is 12 residues long. CDR3 nucleotide sequence: TGTGCCAGCAGCTTGAGAAATCAGCCCCAGCATTTT. It translates to CASSLRNQPQHF.

This chain links TRBV4-2 with TRBJ2-1; 11 nucleotides agree with TRBD2. Germline lookup yields CDR1 LGHNA and CDR2 YNFKEQ. V gave up 0 bases and J gave up 9 bases; unmatched junction bases: 13. This CDR3 comprises 18 residues. CDR3: CASSQDNIGLAGFGEQFF. The CDR3 DNA sequence: TGTGCCAGCAGCCAAGATAATATTGGACTAGCGGGTTTTGGTGAGCAGTTCTTC.

The chain carries TRBV9 and TRBJ2-3; 15 bases align to TRBD2. The germline V gene encodes CDR1 SGDLS and CDR2 YYNGEE. The CDR3 sequence is 16 residues long. V shed 5 bases and J 2 bases; nucleotides not matched to a gene: 3. CDR3 residues: CASSGLAGGSTDTQYF. CDR3 DNA: TGTGCCAGCAGTGGACTAGCGGGAGGGTCCACAGATACGCAGTATTTT.

The gene calls are TRBV10-2 and TRBJ2-3, with 7 bases fitting TRBD1. The V gene end was trimmed by 6 bases and the J gene end by 3 bases; junction bases not matched to a gene: 3. Per the germline V gene, CDR1 is WSHSY and CDR2 is SAAADI. This CDR3 region has 13 residues. CDR3 protein: CASSMTGTDTQYF. In nucleotides, the CDR3 is TGCGCCAGCAGCATGACAGGGACAGATACGCAGTATTTT.

This chain joins TRBV19 and TRBJ2-5; TRBD1 or TRBD2 may be the D gene (5 bases each). Germline CDR1 and CDR2: LNHDA and SQIVND (reference sequence). V dropped 5 bases and J dropped 5 bases, with 15 bases sitting between them. There are 14 residues in the CDR3. The CDR3 loop is CASSPSGTGETQYF. The CDR3 DNA reads as TGTGCCAGTAGTCCCTCGGGGACGGGGGAGACCCAGTACTTC.

The gene calls are TRBV29-1 and TRBJ1-2; tentatively, D is TRBD1 (6 bases). The length of the CDR3 is 11 residues. The germline gives CDR1 SQVTM, CDR2 ANQGSEA. V lost 1 base, J lost 8 bases, and 8 bases lay in between. The CDR3 DNA sequence: TGCAGCGTTGAAGGGACAGACGGCTACACCTTC. The encoded protein is CSVEGTDGYTF.